The 8 T cell receptor beta chains reported below all come from one sample, sequenced in a study of cytomegalovirus exposure and HLA in healthy donors. Primers: 60 Vbeta forward and 13 Jbeta reverse. Measured with immunoSEQ multiplex PCR; TCRdb has only the in-frame clones, and not every one. The sample features 65,000 to 85,000 clones, with 1.5% in its top ten. The sequencing sample was made of PBMCs. The source is an older woman in good health and CMV-seronegative.

The V gene is TRBV25-1, the J gene TRBJ2-5; D unclear. The germline CDR1 and CDR2 sequences are MGHDK and SYGVNS. The CDR3 runs to 13 residues. Trimming removed 6 bases at V and 4 bases at J, with 12 bases between. CDR3 amino acids: CASRGGAAETQYF. As DNA, the CDR3 is TGTGCCAGCAGGGGTGGTGCGGCAGAGACCCAGTACTTC.

V is TRBV28 and J is TRBJ1-2; D gene unclear. Trimming took 10 bases from V and 6 from J, leaving 15 bases between them. The CDR3 is 12 residues long. Germline V lookup: CDR1 MDHEN, CDR2 SYDVKM. The CDR3, as DNA: TGTGCCACCGCAGCGGGCCTGGATGGCTACACCTTC. Translating it yields CATAAGLDGYTF.

CDR3 protein: CASSPSGDTYEQYF. CDR3 in DNA: TGTGCCAGCAGTCCCTCTGGAGATACCTACGAGCAGTACTTC. The chain combines TRBV27 with TRBJ2-7, with unresolved D. This CDR3 comprises 14 residues. V lost 5 bases and J 2 bases, leaving 13 bases between the germline ends. In germline, CDR1 is MNHEY, CDR2 SMNVEV (reference sequence).

This sequence joins TRBV6-1 and TRBJ1-3; tentatively, D is TRBD1 (5 bases). V lost 7 bases to trimming and J lost 1 base, with 14 bases between them. The CDR3 is made up of 15 amino acids. The germline gives CDR1 MNHNS, CDR2 SASEGT. This CDR3 reads CASKEGAGSGNTIYF. The CDR3 DNA follows: TGTGCCAGCAAGGAAGGGGCCGGGTCTGGAAACACCATATATTTT.

V gene TRBV19 combines with J gene TRBJ2-4, with 7 bases lining up with TRBD2. The CDR3 consists of 16 residues. Germline V gives CDR1 LNHDA, CDR2 SQIVND (reference sequence). Unmatched junction bases numbered 5, after V lost 3 bases and J lost 0 bases. The CDR3 DNA reads TGTGCCAGTAGTATTCAGGCTAGCGGAGCCAAAAACATTCAGTACTTC. Protein sequence: CASSIQASGAKNIQYF. The variable domain in full, completed from reference TRBV19 and TRBJ2-4, reads DGGITQSPKYLFRKEGQNVTLSCEQNLNHDAMYWYRQDPGQGLRLIYYSQIVNDFQKGDIAEGYSVSREKKESFPLTVTSAQKNPTAFYLCASSIQASGAKNIQYFGAGTRLSVL.

The chain carries TRBV19 and TRBJ2-7; maybe TRBD2 (5 bases). The CDR3 spans 16 residues. V was shortened by 4 bases and J by 4 bases, with 20 bases between the two germline ends. Germline CDR1 is LNHDA and CDR2 is SQIVND (reference sequence). CDR3 sequence: CASSRDAGPGGYEQYF. CDR3 DNA sequence: TGTGCCAGTAGTAGAGACGCGGGTCCAGGCGGGTACGAGCAGTACTTC.

The J gene is TRBJ1-5, the V gene TRBV7-8; D is unresolved. Trimming cost V 3 bases and J 2 bases, with 8 bases left between them. The germline V gene has CDR1 SGHVS and CDR2 FQNEAQ. The CDR3 extends over 14 amino acids. CDR3 sequence (DNA): TGTGCCAGCAGCTTCGCATCGGGCAATCAGCCCCAGCATTTT. Amino acids: CASSFASGNQPQHF.

The chain links TRBV19 to TRBJ1-4; tentatively, D is TRBD1 (6 bases). The CDR3 consists of 16 residues. Germline V gives CDR1 LNHDA, CDR2 SQIVND (reference sequence). V lost 3 bases, J lost 2 bases, and 13 bases lay in between. The CDR3 DNA reads as TGTGCCAGTAGTATCGGGACATCCCCCACTAATGAAAAACTGTTTTTT. It is translated as CASSIGTSPTNEKLFF.